What follows describes a single TCR beta chain. The RNA input was roughly 0.45 to 1 ug, and it was reverse transcribed with random hexamers. Amplification of TCR beta CDR3 spanned 54 Vbeta and 13 Jbeta via immunoSEQ multiplex PCR. TCRdb ran MiXCR on the immunoSEQ multiplex PCR reads and lists one entry per CDR3 protein. Of some 100,000 distinct CDR3 sequences listed, 80% to 95% are singletons. This record belongs to a study of CD8 T cells in Susac syndrome. CD8+ and CD4+ T cells from blood underwent TCR beta sequencing. Controls comprised healthy donors matched for age and sex. TEMRA cells were FACS-enriched and CD8+ and CD4+ T cells negatively isolated. The specimen sequenced was CD4+ T cells from PBMCs. This sequence originates from a human donor in good health.

This CDR3 reads CSARDERGHGEAFF. In nucleotides, the CDR3 is TGCAGTGCTAGGGATGAGAGGGGGCACGGTGAAGCTTTCTTT. The chain recombines TRBV20-1 with TRBJ1-1, with 7 nucleotides matching TRBD1. V gave up 3 bases and J gave up 7 bases; unmatched junction bases: 11. The CDR3 extends over 14 amino acids. The germline gives CDR1 DFQATT, CDR2 SNEGSKA (reference sequence).